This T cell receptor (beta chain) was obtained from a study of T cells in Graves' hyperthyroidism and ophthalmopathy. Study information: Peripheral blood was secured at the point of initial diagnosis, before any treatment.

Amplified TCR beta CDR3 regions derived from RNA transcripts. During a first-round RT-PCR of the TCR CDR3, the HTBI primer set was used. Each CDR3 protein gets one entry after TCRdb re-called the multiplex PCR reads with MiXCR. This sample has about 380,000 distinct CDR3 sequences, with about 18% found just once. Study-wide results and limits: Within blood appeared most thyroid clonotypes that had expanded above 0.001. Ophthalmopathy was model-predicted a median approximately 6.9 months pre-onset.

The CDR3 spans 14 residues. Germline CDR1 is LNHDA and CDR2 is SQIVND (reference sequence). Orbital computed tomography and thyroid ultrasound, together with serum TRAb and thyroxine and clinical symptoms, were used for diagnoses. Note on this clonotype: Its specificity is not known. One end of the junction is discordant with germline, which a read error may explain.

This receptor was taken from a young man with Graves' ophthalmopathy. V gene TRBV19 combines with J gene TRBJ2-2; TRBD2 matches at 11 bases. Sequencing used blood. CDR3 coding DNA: TGTGCCAGCAGTAGCGGGGGGGCCGCCGGGGAGCTGTTTTTT. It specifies CASSSGGAAGELFF. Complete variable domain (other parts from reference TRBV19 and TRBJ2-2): DGGITQSPKYLFRKEGQNVTLSCEQNLNHDAMYWYRQDPGQGLRLIYYSQIVNDFQKGDIAEGYSVSREKKESFPLTVTSAQKNPTAFYLCASSSGGAAGELFFGEGSRLTVL.